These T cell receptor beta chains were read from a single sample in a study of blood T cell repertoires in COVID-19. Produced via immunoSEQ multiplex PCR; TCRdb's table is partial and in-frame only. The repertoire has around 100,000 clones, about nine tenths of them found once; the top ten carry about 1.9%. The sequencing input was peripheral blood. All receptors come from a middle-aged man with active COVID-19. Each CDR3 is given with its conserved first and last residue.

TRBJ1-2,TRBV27,CASSLKGGVNYGYTF
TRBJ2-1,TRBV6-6,CASSWAAGAAYNEQFF
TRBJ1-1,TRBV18,CASSPVDRDDTEAFF
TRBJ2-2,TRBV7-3,CASSLSPLTSGGELFF
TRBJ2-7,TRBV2,CASSGRGGSEQYF
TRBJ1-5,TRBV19,CASSLGQANQPQHF
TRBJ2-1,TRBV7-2,CASSREVSYNEQFF
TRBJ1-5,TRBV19,CASSRNSPNSNQPQHF
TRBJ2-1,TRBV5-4,CASSSRDRLYNEQFF
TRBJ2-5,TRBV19,CASSVSGVPETQYF
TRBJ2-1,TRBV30,CAWSKTGTSGINEQFF
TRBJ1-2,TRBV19,CASSSRAQGRGYGYTF
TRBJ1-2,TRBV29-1,CSVEVRLGSSGYTF
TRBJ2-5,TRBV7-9,CASSAGRRVQETQYF
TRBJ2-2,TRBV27,CAAKTGFLSGELFF
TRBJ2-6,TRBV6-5,CASSYSRSSGANVLTF
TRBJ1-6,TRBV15,CATSTRQGRSPLHF
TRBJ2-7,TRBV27,CASSLEGRGPSYEQYF
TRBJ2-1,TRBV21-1,CASRKGELDPLRQGATKTYNEQFF
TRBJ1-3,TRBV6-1,CASSAQGPLSGNTIYF
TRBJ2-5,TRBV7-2,CASSLTSGGAETQYF
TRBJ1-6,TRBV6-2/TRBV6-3,CASSQGTGWSPLHF
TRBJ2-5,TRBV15,CATSRDRGQGGETQYF
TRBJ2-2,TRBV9,CASSVVETGYTGELFF
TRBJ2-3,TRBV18,CASSPGREGPDTQYF
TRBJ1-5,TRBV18,CASSLRQGANQPQHF
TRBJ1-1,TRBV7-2,CASSLQGNTEAFF
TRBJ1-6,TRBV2,CASTKEGVGSPLHF
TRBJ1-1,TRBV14,CASSPPGMNTEAFF
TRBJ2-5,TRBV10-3,CAISMTSGAQETQYF
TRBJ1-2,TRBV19,CASSPGTASSGYTF
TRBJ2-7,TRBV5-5,CASSLVSGVPSSYEQYF
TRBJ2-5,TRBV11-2,CASSLDDREWGTQYF
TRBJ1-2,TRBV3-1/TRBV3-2,CASSPRDRGGLLYGYTF
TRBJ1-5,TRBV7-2,CASTEGFNQPQHF
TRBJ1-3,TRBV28,CASSLGGGGNTIYF
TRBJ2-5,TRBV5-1,CASSRLAVQETQYF
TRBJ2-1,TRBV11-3,CASSLDGRLAGISYNEQFF
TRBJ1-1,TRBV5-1,CASSSQTSNRKNTEAFF
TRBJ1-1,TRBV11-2,CASSLDQAPIEAFF
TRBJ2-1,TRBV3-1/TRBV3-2,CASSQDASGRAGEQFF